Listed below are T cell receptor beta chains from one sample, sequenced in a study of T cell repertoires in cytomegalovirus infection. Which antigens these TCRs recognize remains unknown. In TCRdb, the reads were re-called with MiXCR into one record per CDR3 protein. The sample includes 450,000 to 600,000 distinct CDR3 sequences, roughly a third of them seen just once. Sequenced material: cultured PBMCs, taken from culture after CMV antigen stimulation. Every receptor here comes from a human donor in good health (CMV status not recorded). Some clones in this sample may be carry-over from other donors' samples. Both conserved end residues are trimmed from each CDR3.

TRBV7-8 ASSLVGGPGEKLF
TRBV10-3 AISAPDRGETQY
TRBV7-2 ASSLDWERLYNEQF
TRBV10-3 AIRQGLESNQPQH
TRBV11-2 ASSFDRGANYGYT
TRBV20-1 SARGGSTDTQY
TRBV7-2 ASSLGTSGVNEQF
TRBV6-6 ASRTGTGVSPLH
TRBV19 ASSSTAGEKLF
TRBV11-2 ASRSHYYGYT
TRBV12-3/TRBV12-4 ASSANLPGARGYT
TRBV28 ASSLVGLAGGPTDTQY
TRBV5-6 ASTTDGTNYGYT
TRBV6-2/TRBV6-3 ASSRQGEPYGYT
TRBV7-2 ASSARSGQGGVFYNEQF
TRBV7-6 ASSLALGGDSPLH
TRBV7-2 ASTPSGSSNEQF
TRBV7-2 ASSSAGSGRAAQF
TRBV6-2/TRBV6-3 ASSQLAGGEQF
TRBV19 ASSSDSGSSYNEQF
TRBV12-3/TRBV12-4 ASSLGLAGDMISPLYEQY
TRBV10-3 AATGGRTSYEQY
TRBV12-3/TRBV12-4 ASSWGLYGYT
TRBV3-1 ASSLLGEQY
TRBV12-3/TRBV12-4 ASSLAPRFTSNEQF
TRBV2 ASRYTYLSYEQY
TRBV27 ASTIYPGGVGTEAF
TRBV4-1 ASSQDWGALEETQY
TRBV11-3 ASSPGRVKVQETQY
TRBV7-2 ASSLDSQPSYEQY
TRBV19 ASSPGGAANEQF
TRBV28 ASREGTGTGIADTQY
TRBV12-3/TRBV12-4 ASSTAHTGDYEQY
TRBV2 ASSEGSWWDYGYT
TRBV6-6 ASTLNTGELF
TRBV5-1 ASSRDRSYGYT
TRBV19 ASSQAGGPTGELF
TRBV6-2/TRBV6-3 ASKNAGLAGELF
TRBV4-3 ASSQDLLTGNTIY
TRBV25-1 ASSDDRINQPQH
TRBV6-5 ASSPTLQNTIY
TRBV27 ASRGDRANSPLH
TRBV6-2/TRBV6-3 ASSYVGDTDTQY
TRBV19 ASNGQGNTGELF
TRBV18 ASSPSIFETQY
TRBV7-9 ASSPGSTSGNTDTQY
TRBV5-1 ASSGGDNQPEAF
TRBV12-3/TRBV12-4 ASSLRESSDTQY
TRBV7-2 ASSNGDTSLPQH
TRBV2 ASTENYNEQF
TRBV10-3 AINSGRSYNEQF
TRBV28 ASKQAGGGNGYT